This TCR beta chain is drawn from a study of blood T cell repertoires in COVID-19. Whole-study context: Italy, Spain and the United States were the sources of the convalescent and acute COVID-19 samples. PBMCs, B-cell-depleted T cells, or T cells provided the cDNA or gDNA that made up the material.

Germline V gene data show CDR1 as SGHTA and CDR2 as FQGNSA. The CDR3 is 15 amino acids. Unmatched junction bases numbered 6, after V lost 5 bases and J lost 4 bases. Original analysis: The assay estimated nucleated cells by amplifying reference gene primers. Sequencing was performed with immunoSEQ multiplex PCR; in TCRdb, only in-frame clones are kept and a portion is missing. The V and J calls and the clone size are those of that table, but D and trimming were determined from the DNA. The sample shows approximately 280,000 clones, approximately 91% of them seen only once. To note about this clone: Other nucleotide sequences in the sample specify the same CDR3.

This rearrangement joins TRBV7-2 to TRBJ2-2, with 8 nucleotides matching TRBD2. Sequencing input: peripheral blood. The receptor comes from a woman aged 60 to 75 with acute or convalescent COVID-19. CDR3 sequence reads: CASSPGLAGTGELFF. In DNA form, the CDR3 reads TGTGCCAGCAGCCCCGGACTAGCAGGCACCGGGGAGCTGTTTTTT.